This T cell receptor beta chain was obtained from a study of OX40 agonist ivuxolimab in advanced cancers. Study-wide background: Patients were infused with ivuxolimab every 2 weeks at 0.01 to 10 mg/kg. Whole-study findings and limits: Normalized T-cell clonal expansion was also low in a subset of nonresponders.

Some clones are missing from TCRdb's copy, which holds only in-frame ones; the method was immunoSEQ multiplex PCR. This table has 67,000 or so clones, roughly nine tenths appearing once. Germline CDR1 SGHKS, CDR2 YYEKEE (reference sequence). Trimming took off 0 bases at V and 4 bases at J, with 25 bases between the two ends. This CDR3 contains 20 residues. Only one count was recorded for this clone. Its antigen remains unidentified. This chain joins TRBV5-5 and TRBJ2-2; D may be TRBD1 (5 bases). Here the sequenced sample was CD4+ or CD8+ T cells sorted from blood, taken in a trial of the OX40 agonist ivuxolimab. The source is an adult with an advanced solid tumor such as melanoma, head and neck, liver or kidney cancer. CDR3: CASSLGMINRWGSSTGELFF. CDR3 in DNA: TGTGCCAGCAGCTTGGGCATGATTAACAGGTGGGGTAGCAGCACCGGGGAGCTGTTTTTT. The variable domain in full, completed from reference TRBV5-5 and TRBJ2-2, reads DAGVTQSPTHLIKTRGQQVTLRCSPISGHKSVSWYQQVLGQGPQFIFQYYEKEERGRGNFPDRFSARQFPNYSSELNVNALLLGDSALYLCASSLGMINRWGSSTGELFFGEGSRLTVL.